This T cell receptor beta chain was profiled in a study of post-analysis software for immune sequencing data. Findings of the study overall: Under F measure analysis, samples from one preparation batch co-clustered strongly. Significantly lower normalized Chao1 diversity was seen in multiple sclerosis patients than in controls. In patients, TRBV5-6, TRBV5-1 and TRBV20-1 belonged to five or six TRBV segments found more frequently than in controls.

The CDR3 extends over 16 amino acids. CDR1 and CDR2 from the germline V gene are MNHNY and SVGAGI (reference sequence). J lost 2 bases, V lost 8 bases, and 6 bases had no gene match. There are many counts of this clonotype. The antigen remains unidentified. TCR beta cDNA libraries included unique molecular identifiers. TCRdb used MiXCR to reprocess the PCR reads, holding one entry per CDR3 protein. This table has about 770,000 distinct CDR3 sequences, under 60% appearing once. The chain has TRBV6-6 and TRBJ2-6, with TRBD1 matching over 10 bases. This clonotype originated in a girl aged 10 to 17 with multiple sclerosis. The material sequenced was blood. CDR3 amino acids: CASRDRGRPGANVLTF. The CDR3, as DNA: TGTGCCAGCCGAGACAGGGGGCGTCCTGGGGCCAACGTCCTGACTTTC.